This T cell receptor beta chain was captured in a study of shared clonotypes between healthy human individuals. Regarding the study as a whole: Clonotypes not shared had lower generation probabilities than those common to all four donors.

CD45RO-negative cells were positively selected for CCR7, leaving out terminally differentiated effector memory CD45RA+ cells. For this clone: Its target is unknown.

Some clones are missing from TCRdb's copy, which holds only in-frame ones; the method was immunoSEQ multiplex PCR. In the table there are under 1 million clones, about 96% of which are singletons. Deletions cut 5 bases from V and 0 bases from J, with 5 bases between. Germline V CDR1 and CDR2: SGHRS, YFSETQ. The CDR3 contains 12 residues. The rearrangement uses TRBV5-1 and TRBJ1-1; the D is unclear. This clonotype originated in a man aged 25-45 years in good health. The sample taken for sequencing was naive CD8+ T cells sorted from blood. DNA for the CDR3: TGCGCCAGCAGGAACGTGAACACTGAAGCTTTCTTT. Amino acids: CASRNVNTEAFF. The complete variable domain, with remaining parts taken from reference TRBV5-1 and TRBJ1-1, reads KAGVTQTPRYLIKTRGQQVTLSCSPISGHRSVSWYQQTPGQGLQFLFEYFSETQRNKGNFPGRFSGRQFSNSRSEMNVSTLELGDSALYLCASRNVNTEAFFGQGTRLTVV.